A single sample is the source of the 28 T cell receptor beta chains below, sequenced in a study of OX40 agonist ivuxolimab in advanced cancers. Assay: immunoSEQ multiplex PCR; the TCRdb copy retains only in-frame clones and omits some. The sample lists more than 30,000 clones, around 80% seen once, with around 10% in the top ten. Material: CD4+ or CD8+ T cells sorted from blood, obtained in a trial of the OX40 agonist ivuxolimab. These receptors all come from an adult with an advanced solid tumor such as melanoma, head and neck, liver or kidney cancer.

The rearrangement joins TRBV6-1 to TRBJ1-2; D not certain. V dropped 0 bases and J dropped 4 bases, with 6 bases sitting between them. The CDR3 is 13 residues long. CDR1 is MNHNS, CDR2 SASEGT, per germline. DNA of the CDR3: TGTGCCAGCAGTGAAGCGCTCCGCTATGGCTACACCTTC. Amino acid sequence: CASSEALRYGYTF.

This clone was counted between two and nine times. The V call is TRBV2, the J call TRBJ2-2, with 9 bases lining up with TRBD1. The CDR3 spans 15 residues. Per germline, CDR1 SNHLY and CDR2 FYNNEI. V shed 6 bases, J shed 1 base, and the junction held 3 bases outside the gene matches. The CDR3: CASRTDRGNTGELFF. CDR3 nucleotides: TGTGCCAGCAGAACGGACAGGGGGAACACCGGGGAGCTGTTTTTT.

The rearrangement uses TRBV18 and TRBJ1-5, with 8 nucleotides matching TRBD1. Looked up from germline, CDR1 is KGHSH and CDR2 is LQKENI. V shed 6 bases and J 7 bases; nucleotides not matched to a gene: 5. CDR3 length: 13 amino acids. In DNA, the CDR3 is TGTGCCAGCTCCGCGACAGGGGAGCAGCCCCAGCATTTT. The encoded protein is CASSATGEQPQHF.

The CDR3 loop is CASSPGFDQPQHF. For the CDR3, the DNA is TGTGCCAGCAGCCCAGGGTTTGATCAGCCCCAGCATTTT. The chain couples TRBV7-9 to TRBJ1-5, with a weak D call TRBD1 (5 bases). Germline V gene data show CDR1 as SEHNR and CDR2 as FQNEAQ (reference sequence). Trimming pared 5 bases from V and 5 bases from J, leaving 10 bases between. This CDR3 contains 13 residues.

The chain is built from TRBV28 and TRBJ1-2; 7 positions agree with TRBD1. Trimming cost V 6 bases and J 6 bases; bases outside gene matches: 13. Germline CDR1 is MDHEN and CDR2 is SYDVKM. CDR3 size: 15 residues. The CDR3 region has the DNA TGTGCCAGCAGCTATAATGACAGGGACGCTCATGGCTACACCTTC. It specifies CASSYNDRDAHGYTF.

The J gene is TRBJ1-4, the V gene TRBV15; 9 bases are a match to TRBD1. CDR1 is LNHNV, CDR2 YYDKDF, per germline (reference sequence). V lost 5 bases and J lost 8; bases outside the gene matches: 12. The CDR3 contains 16 residues. The CDR3 region has the DNA TGTGCCACCAGCGGCGGACAGGGGATTCGGAGGGAAAAACTGTTTTTT. Amino acid sequence: CATSGGQGIRREKLFF. The whole variable domain, filled in from reference TRBV15 and TRBJ1-4, reads DAMVIQNPRYQVTQFGKPVTLSCSQTLNHNVMYWYQQKSSQAPKLLFHYYDKDFNNEADTPDNFQSRRPNTSFCFLDIRSPGLGDTAMYLCATSGGQGIRREKLFFGSGTQLSVL.

The chain recombines TRBV7-6 with TRBJ2-3; a possible D gene is TRBD2 (5 bases). The ends were cut back, 2 bases at V and 4 bases at J, with 7 bases in the middle. Per the germline V gene, CDR1 is SGHVS and CDR2 is FNYEAQ. CDR3 size: 13 residues. The CDR3 protein is CASSLMEADTQYF. In nucleotides, the CDR3 is TGTGCCAGCAGCTTAATGGAGGCAGATACGCAGTATTTT.

This clone was picked up a small number of times. The CDR3 loop reads CAATTGGYEQYF. The CDR3 DNA sequence: TGTGCCGCCACGACAGGGGGGTACGAGCAGTACTTC. The chain recombines TRBV7-9 with TRBJ2-7, with 9 positions matching TRBD1. The CDR3 totals 12 residues. Germline-derived CDR1 and CDR2 are SEHNR and FQNEAQ (reference sequence). The V gene end was trimmed by 11 bases and the J gene end by 4 bases; junction bases not matched to a gene: 6.

This chain uses TRBV7-9 with TRBJ1-5; no firm D call. Deletions cut 4 bases from V and 0 bases from J, with 10 bases between. CDR1 and CDR2 (germline): SEHNR, FQNEAQ (reference sequence). CDR3 length: 15 amino acids. CDR3 bases: TGTGCCAGCAGCTCACACGGTTATAGCAATCAGCCCCAGCATTTT. Its protein is CASSSHGYSNQPQHF.

A single count supports this clone. The rearrangement uses TRBV14 and TRBJ2-1; 9 bases are a match to TRBD1. CDR3 length: 15 amino acids. CDR1 is SGHDN and CDR2 is FVKESK in the germline V gene. V lost 4 bases and J lost 4; bases outside the gene matches: 5. Here the CDR3 reads CASSLGTGSYNEQFF. CDR3 in DNA: TGTGCCAGCAGCCTGGGGACAGGGAGTTACAATGAGCAGTTCTTC.

A remark on this clone: Mismatch with germline at one junction end may stem from a read error. The rearrangement uses TRBV18 and TRBJ2-4; TRBD2 might be the D (6 bases). Germline values: CDR1 KGHSH, CDR2 LQKENI. This CDR3 has 14 amino acids. CDR3 in DNA: TGTGCCAGCTCACCTTCCGGGACTGCGGACGGCAGTTGGTTC. Translation: CASSPSGTADGSWF.

This clone was counted once. This chain uses TRBV30 with TRBJ2-1, with D possibly TRBD1 on 5 matching bases. Trimming shortened V by 0 bases and J by 4 bases, and 13 bases separated the two germline ends. The CDR3 runs 15 residues. Germline values: CDR1 GTSNPN, CDR2 SVGIG (reference sequence). CDR3 amino acids: CAWSVGSGLYNEQFF. Written as DNA, the CDR3 is TGTGCCTGGAGTGTAGGGTCAGGGCTTTACAATGAGCAGTTCTTC.

V is TRBV28 and J is TRBJ1-2; 8 bases line up with TRBD1. The CDR3 length is 15 residues. V lost 8 bases and J lost 7; bases outside the gene matches: 15. The germline gives CDR1 MDHEN, CDR2 SYDVKM. The CDR3 region is CASDTQGAGFPGYTF. CDR3 DNA: TGTGCCAGCGACACGCAGGGGGCAGGTTTCCCTGGCTACACCTTC.

This chain uses TRBV29-1 with TRBJ1-2, with D uncertain. Germline V gene lookup returns CDR1 SQVTM and CDR2 ANQGSEA. Trimming left V 4 bases short and J 10 bases short, with 16 bases between. CDR3 size: 12 residues. The CDR3 spells CSVAGRRGDYTF. The CDR3, as DNA: TGCAGCGTTGCGGGCCGTAGAGGAGACTACACCTTC.

This clone was recorded only once. The CDR3 here is CASSVGGVDTQYF. Here the CDR3 DNA reads TGTGCCAGCAGCGTCGGAGGGGTTGATACGCAGTATTTT. This rearrangement joins TRBV9 to TRBJ2-3; a possible D gene is TRBD2 (6 bases). CDR3 size: 13 residues. The V end was cut by 2 bases, the J end by 6 bases, with 10 bases between. Germline loops: CDR1 SGDLS, CDR2 YYNGEE.

This clone showed up just a few times. The V and J genes are TRBV19 and TRBJ2-2; a possible D gene is TRBD1 (6 bases). The CDR3 totals 13 residues. CDR1 and CDR2 from the germline V gene are LNHDA and SQIVND (reference sequence). The germline V and J ends were trimmed by 5 bases and 7 bases, with 11 bases remaining between them. CDR3 amino acids: CASSPQGIGELFF. The CDR3 DNA reads TGTGCCAGTAGTCCGCAGGGGATCGGGGAGCTGTTTTTT.

CDR3 loop: CAISGLAGVYEQYF. As DNA, the CDR3 is TGTGCCATCAGCGGACTAGCGGGGGTTTACGAGCAGTACTTC. The chain links TRBV10-3 to TRBJ2-7, with 13 bases aligning to TRBD2. Trimming took 6 bases from V and 4 from J; bases not matched to a gene: 3. Germline V CDR1 and CDR2: ENHRY, SYGVKD. The CDR3 is 14 amino acids.

This clone was seen only a few times. The chain couples TRBV4-2 to TRBJ2-7; TRBD1 agrees at 12 bases. CDR1 and CDR2 (germline): LGHNA, YNFKEQ. The CDR3 is made up of 18 amino acids. V gave up 0 bases and J gave up 4 bases; unmatched junction bases: 10. For the CDR3, the DNA is TGTGCCAGCAGCCAAGAGGGGACAGGGGGCCGCGGGGGATACGAGCAGTACTTC. Its translation is CASSQEGTGGRGGYEQYF.

J is TRBJ2-1 and V is TRBV19; TRBD1 is a possible D gene (5 bases). The V end was cut by 3 bases, the J end by 2 bases, with 11 bases between. Germline CDR1 reads LNHDA; CDR2 reads SQIVND (reference sequence). This CDR3 contains 15 residues. CDR3 coding DNA: TGTGCCAGTAGTATGTGGCAGGGAACCTACAATGAGCAGTTCTTC. It is translated as CASSMWQGTYNEQFF.

This sequence joins TRBV19 and TRBJ1-1, with no clear D. CDR1 is LNHDA, CDR2 SQIVND, per germline (reference sequence). This CDR3 has 15 amino acids. Trimming shortened V by 5 bases and J by 0 bases, and 13 bases separated the two germline ends. The CDR3, as DNA: TGTGCCAGTAGTGCCCCTCGGCAGATGAACACTGAAGCTTTCTTT. Encoded protein: CASSAPRQMNTEAFF.

For this clone: The same CDR3 can be traced to other DNA sequences in this sample. V is TRBV15 and J is TRBJ1-1, with 8 nucleotides matching TRBD1. Trimming removed 1 base from V and 4 bases from J; junction bases left unmatched: 2. The CDR3 sequence is 14 residues long. In germline, CDR1 is LNHNV, CDR2 YYDKDF (reference sequence). CDR3 sequence reads: CATSRGTGGTEAFF. CDR3 DNA: TGTGCCACCAGCAGAGGCACAGGGGGCACTGAAGCTTTCTTT.

The chain carries TRBV9 and TRBJ1-4, with TRBD1 identical over 7 bases. The CDR3 extends over 15 amino acids. Germline V CDR1 and CDR2: SGDLS, YYNGEE. V shed 3 bases, J shed 3 bases, and the junction held 5 bases outside the gene matches. In DNA form, the CDR3 reads TGTGCCAGCAGCGAACGCCAGGGGGCTAATGAAAAACTGTTTTTT. This gives the protein CASSERQGANEKLFF.

This clone is large (0.1 to 1%) within its sample. This chain uses TRBV28 with TRBJ2-1; 12 bases align to TRBD2. The germline CDR1 and CDR2 sequences are MDHEN and SYDVKM. This CDR3 contains 15 residues. Trimming cost V 4 bases and J 7 bases; bases outside gene matches: 5. In nucleotides, the CDR3 is TGTGCCAGCAGTTCTAGCGGGGGGGCCGGAAATGAGCAGTTCTTC. The encoded protein is CASSSSGGAGNEQFF.

The count of this clone is one. The chain carries TRBV5-4 and TRBJ2-1, with D maybe TRBD2 (5 bases). The CDR3 totals 17 residues. Trimming cost V 5 bases and J 0 bases, with 18 bases left between them. Germline assignment: CDR1 SGHNT and CDR2 YYREEE (reference sequence). CDR3 amino acids: CASSSQLSASSYNEQFF. The CDR3 region has the DNA TGTGCCAGCAGTTCTCAACTTAGCGCCTCCTCCTACAATGAGCAGTTCTTC.

This chain links TRBV13 with TRBJ1-2, with TRBD1 as a possible D gene (6 bases). The V end was cut by 2 bases, the J end by 4 bases, with 17 bases between. The CDR3 loop spans 16 amino acids. Per germline, CDR1 PRHDT and CDR2 FYEKMQ (reference sequence). CDR3 residues: CASSLKVRTDSYGYTF. Written as DNA, the CDR3 is TGTGCCAGCAGCTTAAAAGTCCGGACAGATTCCTATGGCTACACCTTC. The full variable domain, its missing parts supplied by reference TRBV13 and TRBJ1-2, is AAGVIQSPRHLIKEKRETATLKCYPIPRHDTVYWYQQGPGQDPQFLISFYEKMQSDKGSIPDRFSAQQFSDYHSELNMSSLELGDSALYFCASSLKVRTDSYGYTFGSGTRLTVV.

The chain links TRBV5-1 to TRBJ2-5; weak D call: TRBD2 (5 bases). V was trimmed by 0 bases and J by 2 bases, leaving 20 bases between them. The CDR3 loop spans 18 amino acids. Germline CDR1 reads SGHRS; CDR2 reads YFSETQ. CDR3 nucleotide sequence: TGCGCCAGCAGCTTGGTGCTGGGGTGGACTGGCCTTCAAGAGACCCAGTACTTC. It translates to CASSLVLGWTGLQETQYF.

V is TRBV9 and J is TRBJ2-5; tentatively, D is TRBD1 or TRBD2 (7 bases each). Trimming cost V 2 bases and J 5 bases, with 16 bases left between them. The CDR3 covers 15 residues. Germline CDR1 reads SGDLS; CDR2 reads YYNGEE. The CDR3 nucleotides are TGTGCCAGCAGCGTGTGGGGGGGACAGAGGGAGACCCAGTACTTC. This gives the protein CASSVWGGQRETQYF.

The chain recombines TRBV11-1 with TRBJ1-2, with TRBD1 identical over 7 bases. The trim removed 4 bases at V and 8 bases at J, leaving 13 bases unmatched. The CDR3 totals 15 residues. Germline-derived CDR1 and CDR2 are SGHAT and FQDESV (reference sequence). Written as DNA, the CDR3 is TGTGCCAGCAGCTCCCGGACAGGCGACCCTAAGGGCTACACCTTC. Protein: CASSSRTGDPKGYTF.